The rows below give T cell receptor beta chains drawn from one sample of a study of response to subunit inactivated influenza vaccine. TCRdb re-called the RT-PCR reads with MiXCR, one entry per CDR3 protein. The table lists around 180,000 distinct CDR3 sequences, roughly 8.7% of them singletons. The specimen was non-naive T cells sorted from PBMCs, collected on the day of vaccination. These TCRs come from a man aged 50 or older who received an inactivated influenza vaccine. Both conserved end residues are part of each CDR3. D genes are given only for firm matches. Expanded clones are given a class, and other clones once, few, many or no size at all.

D: TRBD2
V: TRBV29-1
size: many
J: TRBJ2-7
CDR3: CSVELRDGGNYEQYF
DNA: TGCAGCGTTGAACTCCGGGACGGGGGGAACTACGAGCAGTACTTC

D: .
V: TRBV20-1
size: many
J: TRBJ2-3
CDR3: CSASPPGARTDTQYF
DNA: TGCAGTGCTAGCCCCCCCGGGGCCCGCACAGATACGCAGTATTTT

D: TRBD2
V: TRBV2
size: many
J: TRBJ2-1
CDR3: CTICFGPVGGRIPYNEQFF
DNA: TGTACCATCTGTTTCGGGCCTGTCGGCGGGAGGATACCCTACAATGAGCAGTTCTTC

D: TRBD1
V: TRBV20-1
size: many
J: TRBJ1-5
CDR3: CSARDIATGSSQPQHF
DNA: TGCAGTGCTAGAGACATTGCGACAGGGAGTAGTCAGCCCCAGCATTTT

D: TRBD2
V: TRBV27
size: few
J: TRBJ2-7
CDR3: CASTPFGGLAWGEQYF
DNA: TGTGCCAGCACTCCCTTCGGGGGACTAGCTTGGGGCGAGCAGTACTTC

D: .
V: TRBV11-2
size: many
J: TRBJ2-1
CDR3: CASSGLYNEQFF
DNA: TGTGCCAGCAGCGGGCTTTACAATGAGCAGTTCTTC

D: TRBD1
V: TRBV6-1
size: few
J: TRBJ1-5
CDR3: CASSDRGGNQPQHF
DNA: TGTGCCAGCTCGGACAGGGGTGGCAATCAGCCCCAGCATTTT

D: TRBD2
V: TRBV5-1
size: .
J: TRBJ2-5
CDR3: CASSRIAGPETQYF
DNA: TGCGCCAGCAGCCGGATAGCGGGCCCAGAGACCCAGTACTTC

D: .
V: TRBV6-1
size: many
J: TRBJ2-3
CDR3: CASRAASTDTQYF
DNA: TGTGCCAGCAGAGCGGCAAGCACAGATACGCAGTATTTT

D: TRBD1
V: TRBV7-9
size: few
J: TRBJ2-1
CDR3: CASSPDRGVQFF
DNA: TGTGCCAGCAGCCCTGACAGGGGAGTACAGTTCTTC

D: TRBD1
V: TRBV6-2/TRBV6-3
size: .
J: TRBJ1-6
CDR3: CASRRTGGSSPLHF
DNA: TGTGCCAGCAGGCGGACAGGGGGATCTTCACCCCTCCACTTT

D: TRBD1
V: TRBV2
size: .
J: TRBJ1-4
CDR3: CASGTGISNEKLFF
DNA: TGTGCCAGCGGGACAGGGATATCTAATGAAAAACTGTTTTTT

D: TRBD1
V: TRBV5-1
size: many
J: TRBJ1-5
CDR3: CASSPGQGNQPQHF
DNA: TGCGCCAGCAGCCCCGGACAGGGCAATCAGCCCCAGCATTTT

D: .
V: TRBV5-1
size: few
J: TRBJ2-7
CDR3: CASSLGDNYEQYF
DNA: TGCGCCAGCAGCCTGGGGGACAACTACGAGCAGTACTTC

D: .
V: TRBV4-3
size: .
J: TRBJ1-2
CDR3: CASSSGHSANYGYTF
DNA: TGCGCCAGCAGCTCCGGACACTCAGCTAACTATGGCTACACCTTC